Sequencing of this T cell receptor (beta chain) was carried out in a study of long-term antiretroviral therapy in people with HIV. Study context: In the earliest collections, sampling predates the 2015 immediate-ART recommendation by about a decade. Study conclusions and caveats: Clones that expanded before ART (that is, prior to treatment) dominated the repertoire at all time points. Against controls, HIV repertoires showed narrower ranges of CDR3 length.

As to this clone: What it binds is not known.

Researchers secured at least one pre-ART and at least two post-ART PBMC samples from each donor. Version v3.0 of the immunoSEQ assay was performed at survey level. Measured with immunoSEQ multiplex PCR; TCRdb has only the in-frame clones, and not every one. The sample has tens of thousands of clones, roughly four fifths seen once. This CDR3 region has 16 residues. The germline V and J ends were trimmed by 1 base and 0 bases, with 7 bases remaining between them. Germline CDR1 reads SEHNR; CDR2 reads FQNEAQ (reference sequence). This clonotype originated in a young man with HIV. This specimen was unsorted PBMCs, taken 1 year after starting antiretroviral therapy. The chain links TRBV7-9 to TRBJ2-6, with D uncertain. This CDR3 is CASSLGHYSGANVLTF. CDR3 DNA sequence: TGTGCCAGCAGCTTAGGTCATTACTCTGGGGCCAACGTCCTGACTTTC.